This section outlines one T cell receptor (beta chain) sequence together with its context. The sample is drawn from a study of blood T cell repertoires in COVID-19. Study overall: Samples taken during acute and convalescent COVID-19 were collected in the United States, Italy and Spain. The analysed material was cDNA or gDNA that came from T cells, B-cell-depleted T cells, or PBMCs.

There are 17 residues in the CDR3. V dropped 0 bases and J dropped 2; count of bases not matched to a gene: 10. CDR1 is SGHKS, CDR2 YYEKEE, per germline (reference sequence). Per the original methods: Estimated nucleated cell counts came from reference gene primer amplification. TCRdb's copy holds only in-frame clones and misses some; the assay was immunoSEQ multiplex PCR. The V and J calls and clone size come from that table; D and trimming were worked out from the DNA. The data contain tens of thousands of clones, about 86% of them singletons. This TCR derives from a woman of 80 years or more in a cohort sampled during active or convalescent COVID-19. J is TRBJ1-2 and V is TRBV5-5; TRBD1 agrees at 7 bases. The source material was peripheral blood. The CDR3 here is CASSLALRQGVNYGYTF. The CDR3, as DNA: TGTGCCAGCAGCTTGGCGTTGCGACAGGGCGTCAACTATGGCTACACCTTC.